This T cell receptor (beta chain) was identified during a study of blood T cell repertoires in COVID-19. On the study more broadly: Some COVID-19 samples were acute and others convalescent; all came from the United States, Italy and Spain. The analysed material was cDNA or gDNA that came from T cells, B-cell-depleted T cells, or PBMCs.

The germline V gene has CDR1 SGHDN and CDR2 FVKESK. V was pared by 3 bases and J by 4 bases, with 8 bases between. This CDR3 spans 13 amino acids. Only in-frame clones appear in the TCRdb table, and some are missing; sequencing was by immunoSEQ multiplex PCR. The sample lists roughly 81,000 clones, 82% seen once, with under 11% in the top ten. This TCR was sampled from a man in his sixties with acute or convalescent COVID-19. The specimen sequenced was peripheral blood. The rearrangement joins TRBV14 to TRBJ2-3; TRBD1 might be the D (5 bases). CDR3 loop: CASSQLQADTQYF. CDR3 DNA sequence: TGTGCCAGCAGCCAGCTACAGGCAGATACGCAGTATTTT.